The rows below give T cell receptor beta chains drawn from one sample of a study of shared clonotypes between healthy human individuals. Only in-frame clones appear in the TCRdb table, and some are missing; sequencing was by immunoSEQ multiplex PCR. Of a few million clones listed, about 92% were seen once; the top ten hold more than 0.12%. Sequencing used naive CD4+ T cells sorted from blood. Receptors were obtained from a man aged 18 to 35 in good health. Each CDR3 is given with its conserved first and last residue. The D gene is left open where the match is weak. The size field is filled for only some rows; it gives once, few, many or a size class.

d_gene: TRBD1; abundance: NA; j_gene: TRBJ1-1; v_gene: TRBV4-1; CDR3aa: CASSQDRGVNTEAFF; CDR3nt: TGCGCCAGCAGCCAGGACAGGGGTGTGAACACTGAAGCTTTCTTT
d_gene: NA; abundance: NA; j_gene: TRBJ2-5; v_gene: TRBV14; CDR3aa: CASSQGGVGTQYF; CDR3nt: TGTGCCAGCAGCCAAGGGGGCGTTGGGACCCAGTACTTC
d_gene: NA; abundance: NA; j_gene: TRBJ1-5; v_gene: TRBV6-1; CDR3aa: CASSEAALGQPQHF; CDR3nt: TGTGCCAGCAGTGAAGCGGCCCTCGGTCAGCCCCAGCATTTT
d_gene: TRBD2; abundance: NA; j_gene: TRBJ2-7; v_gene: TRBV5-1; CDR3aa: CASSLRAQGGYEQYF; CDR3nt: TGCGCCAGCAGCCTGCGGGCGCAGGGAGGGTACGAGCAGTACTTC
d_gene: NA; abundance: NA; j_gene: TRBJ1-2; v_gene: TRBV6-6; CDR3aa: CASSYSTAYGYTF; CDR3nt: TGTGCCAGCAGTTACTCGACAGCCTATGGCTACACCTTC
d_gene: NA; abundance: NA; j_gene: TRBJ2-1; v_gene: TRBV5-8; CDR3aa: CASSLGRTTTGQFF; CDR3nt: TGTGCCAGCAGCTTAGGGAGGACTACCACCGGGCAGTTCTTC
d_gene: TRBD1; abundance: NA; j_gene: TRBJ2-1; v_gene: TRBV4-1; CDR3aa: CASSQPGQGFYEQFF; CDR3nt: TGCGCCAGCAGCCAACCGGGACAGGGGTTTTATGAGCAGTTCTTC
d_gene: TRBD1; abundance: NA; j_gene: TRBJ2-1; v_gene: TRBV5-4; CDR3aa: CASSRGQGIEQFF; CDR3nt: TGTGCCAGCAGCCGGGGACAGGGGATTGAGCAGTTCTTC
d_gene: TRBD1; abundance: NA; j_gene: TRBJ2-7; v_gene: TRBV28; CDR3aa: CASSPPDRGREQYF; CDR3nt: TGTGCCAGCAGCCCCCCGGACAGGGGGCGCGAGCAGTACTTC
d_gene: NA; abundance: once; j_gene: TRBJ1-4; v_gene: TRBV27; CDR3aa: CASSFRGLEKLFF; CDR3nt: TGTGCCAGCAGTTTTCGGGGTTTAGAAAAACTGTTTTTT
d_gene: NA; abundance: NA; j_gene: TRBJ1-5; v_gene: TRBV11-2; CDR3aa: CASSLEVFQPQHF; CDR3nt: TGTGCCAGCAGCTTAGAGGTTTTTCAGCCCCAGCATTTT
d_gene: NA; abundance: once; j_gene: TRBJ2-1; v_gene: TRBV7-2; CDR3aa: CASYPGGSTYNEQFF; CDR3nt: TGTGCCAGCTACCCTGGCGGGTCCACCTACAATGAGCAGTTCTTC
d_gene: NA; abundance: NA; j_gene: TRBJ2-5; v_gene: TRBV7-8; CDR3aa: CASSLVIGVGGETQYF; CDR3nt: TGTGCCAGCAGCTTAGTAATAGGGGTTGGGGGGGAGACCCAGTACTTC
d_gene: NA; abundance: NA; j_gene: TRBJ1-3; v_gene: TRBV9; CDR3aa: CASSPPPPGISGNTIYF; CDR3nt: TGTGCCAGCAGCCCCCCCCCACCGGGGATCAGTGGAAACACCATATATTTT
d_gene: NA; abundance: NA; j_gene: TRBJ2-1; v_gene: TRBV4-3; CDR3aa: CASSQDGGHEQFF; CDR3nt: TGCGCCAGCAGCCAAGATGGGGGACATGAGCAGTTCTTC
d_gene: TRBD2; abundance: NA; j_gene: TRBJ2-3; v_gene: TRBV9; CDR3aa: CASSVAGGLAVNTDTQYF; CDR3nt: TGTGCCAGCAGCGTAGCGGGGGGACTAGCGGTAAACACAGATACGCAGTATTTT
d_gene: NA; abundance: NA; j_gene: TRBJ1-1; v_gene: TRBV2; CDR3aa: CASREGEANTEAFF; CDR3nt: TGTGCCAGCAGGGAGGGGGAAGCGAACACTGAAGCTTTCTTT
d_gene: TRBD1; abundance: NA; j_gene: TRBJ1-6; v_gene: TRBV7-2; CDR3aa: CASSSRQGGNSPLHF; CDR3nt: TGTGCCAGCAGCTCGCGACAGGGAGGGAATTCACCCCTCCACTTT
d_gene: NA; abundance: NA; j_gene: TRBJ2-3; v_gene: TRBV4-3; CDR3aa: CASSQADTQYF; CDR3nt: TGCGCCAGCAGCCAAGCGGATACGCAGTATTTT
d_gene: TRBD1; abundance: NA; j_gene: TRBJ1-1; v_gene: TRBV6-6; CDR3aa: CASSYGQANTEAFF; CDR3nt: TGTGCCAGCAGTTACGGACAGGCGAACACTGAAGCTTTCTTT
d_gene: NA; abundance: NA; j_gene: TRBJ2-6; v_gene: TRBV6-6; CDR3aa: CASSYSSGANVLTF; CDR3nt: TGTGCCAGCAGTTACAGCTCTGGGGCCAACGTCCTGACTTTC
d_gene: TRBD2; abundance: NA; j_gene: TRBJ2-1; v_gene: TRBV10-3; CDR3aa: CAISESKRGGYNEQFF; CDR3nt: TGTGCCATCAGTGAGTCGAAGCGGGGAGGCTACAATGAGCAGTTCTTC
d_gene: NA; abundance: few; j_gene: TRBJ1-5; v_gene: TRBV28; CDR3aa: CASSLQSSSQHF; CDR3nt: TGTGCCAGCAGTTTACAGTCGTCGTCCCAGCATTTT
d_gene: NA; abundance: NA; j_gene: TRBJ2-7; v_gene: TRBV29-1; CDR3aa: CSVATGSYEQYF; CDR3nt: TGCAGCGTCGCTACAGGTTCCTACGAGCAGTACTTC
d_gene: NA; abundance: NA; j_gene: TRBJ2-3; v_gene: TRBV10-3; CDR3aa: CAIRSRGLSTDTQYF; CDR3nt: TGTGCCATCAGGAGCCGGGGGCTTAGCACAGATACGCAGTATTTT
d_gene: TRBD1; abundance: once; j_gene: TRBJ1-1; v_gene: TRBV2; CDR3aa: CASLAPGQPLIPSTEAFF; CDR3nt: TGTGCCAGCCTAGCTCCGGGACAGCCGTTAATCCCGTCCACTGAAGCTTTCTTT
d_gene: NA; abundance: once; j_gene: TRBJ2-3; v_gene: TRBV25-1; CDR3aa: CASMSGSTDTQYF; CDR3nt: TGTGCCAGCATGAGCGGGAGCACAGATACGCAGTATTTT
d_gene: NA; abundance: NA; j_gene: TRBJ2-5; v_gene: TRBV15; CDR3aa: CATSRDTWTETQYF; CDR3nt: TGTGCCACCAGCAGAGATACCTGGACAGAGACCCAGTACTTC
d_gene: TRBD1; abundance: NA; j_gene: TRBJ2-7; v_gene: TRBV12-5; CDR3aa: CASGMGQGGAYEQYF; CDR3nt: TGTGCTAGTGGTATGGGACAGGGTGGTGCCTACGAGCAGTACTTC
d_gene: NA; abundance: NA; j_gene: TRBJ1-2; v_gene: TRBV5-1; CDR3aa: CASRWEGPLGNYGYTF; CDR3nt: TGCGCCAGCAGATGGGAGGGCCCTCTGGGGAACTATGGCTACACCTTC
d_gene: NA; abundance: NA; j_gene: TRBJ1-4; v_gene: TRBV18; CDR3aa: CASSRGATNEKLFF; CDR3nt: TGTGCCAGCTCCCGCGGGGCAACTAATGAAAAACTGTTTTTT
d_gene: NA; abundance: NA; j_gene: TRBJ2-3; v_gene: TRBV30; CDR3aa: CAWSPNTDTQYF; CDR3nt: TGTGCCTGGAGCCCAAATACAGATACGCAGTATTTT
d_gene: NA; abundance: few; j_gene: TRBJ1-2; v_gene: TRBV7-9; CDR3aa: CASSLLGTQGYGYTF; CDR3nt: TGTGCCAGCAGCTTATTAGGGACCCAGGGCTATGGCTACACCTTC
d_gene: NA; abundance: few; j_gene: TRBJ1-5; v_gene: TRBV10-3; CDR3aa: CAISEDQGSNQPQHF; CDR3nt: TGTGCCATCAGTGAGGACCAGGGGAGCAATCAGCCCCAGCATTTT
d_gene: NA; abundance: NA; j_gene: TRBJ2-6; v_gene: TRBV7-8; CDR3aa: CALGDRWGRTSGANVLTF; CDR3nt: TGTGCCTTGGGGGACCGCTGGGGCCGGACCTCTGGGGCCAACGTCCTGACTTTC
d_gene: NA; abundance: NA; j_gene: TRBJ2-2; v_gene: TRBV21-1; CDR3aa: CASSNCPDRVTPNTGELFF; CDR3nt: TGTGCCAGCAGCAACTGCCCCGACAGGGTTACTCCGAACACCGGGGAGCTGTTTTTT
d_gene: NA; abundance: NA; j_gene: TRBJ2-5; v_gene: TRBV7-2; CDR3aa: CASSLGVKETQYF; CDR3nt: TGTGCCAGCAGCTTGGGTGTTAAAGAGACCCAGTACTTC